This entry is about one TCR beta chain. This clone showed up just once. It has no known antigen specificity. No much larger clone exists at a distance of one base, and base qualities are not known. A FACSAria II was used to sort memory CD4+ T cells, defined as single viable CD3+CD4+CD8-CD45RO+ cells. CMV serostatus was assessed using a Roche Elecsys assay, by which serum IgG against CMV pp150, pp28, p38 and p52 was detected. After the samples were thawed, total CD4+ T cells were enriched through positive selection using CD4 magnetic microbeads. The samples came from a separate study whose specific focus was interrogating the CD4+ T cell memory repertoire. Peripheral blood mononuclear cells were isolated and cryopreserved following standard operating procedures; serum was stored at -80 °C. The staining relied on CD3-PerCP (BW264/56), CD4-APC (RPA-T4), CD45RO-PE (UCHT1) and CD8-Pacific Orange (3B5) antibodies, and Sytox blue was used to exclude non-viable cells.

The data were taken from a study of memory CD4+ T cells and cytomegalovirus serostatus (dated by TCRdb to about 2019). Describing the broader study: The 35 or so healthy Belgian adults in the cohort included 9 who were CMV seropositive and about 24 who were CMV seronegative. To replicate a published TCR-based CMV serostatus classifier, the researchers sequenced the CD4+ memory TCRbeta repertoires of a Belgian cohort whose cytomegalovirus serostatus was known.

The study at large found these results: On the Belgian cohort, the classifier built on the original framework reached a median bootstrapped AUC of nearly 0.96, with a 95% CI of 0.76-1.00. Among the 150 to 200 previously reported CMV-associated TCRbeta sequences, some 67 showed up in the CD4+ memory repertoires, with each one found in between one and five individuals. Unlike the original study, which covered naive and memory CD4+ and CD8+ populations, the Belgian study sequenced only CD4+CD45RO+ memory cells. CMV serostatus prediction reached a median bootstrapped AUC of about 0.96 with the original framework and just under 0.93 with a US-trained random forest. The results were interpreted as suggesting that the CMV-associated TCR signature is mostly present in the CD4+ memory repertoire.

The Quick-DNA Microprep Kit was used to extract genomic DNA from the sorted cells. Amplification of TCRbeta DNA was done with the immunoSEQ hsTCRbeta kit, following the protocol from the manufacturer. An Illumina MiSeq instrument was used to sequence the TCRbeta libraries. Per the source publication's procedure: Following removal of out-of-frame sequences, more than 2,000,000 distinct TCRbeta sequences were retained, with an average of around 70,000 per individual. Two values were used to score each individual: the count of roughly 180 previously reported CMV-associated TCRbeta sequences and the total count of productive distinct TCRbeta sequences. A beta-binomial model was reimplemented in Python, and scikit-learn random forests with default parameters were trained on US cohort data. Classifier performance on the Belgian cohort was summarized as median AUC with percentile confidence intervals calculated over 10,000 bootstrap iterations. TCRdb stores this immuneACCESS table with in-frame sequences only. Part of the clones is absent; in the studies checked, under half of the shortfall reflects unresolved V genes, and no reason is known for the rest. V and J calls and clone size follow that table, whereas D and trimming were derived from the DNA. The sample table contains roughly 86,000 clones; only one count was recorded for 75% to 85% of them. The ten largest clones represent less than 4% of the sample.

Measured from the cysteine to the phenylalanine, the CDR3 is 15 residues long. The retained sequence is limited to the CDR3, 45 bases, with the frame set at the first base. V is pruned by 3 bases and J by 0 bases, leaving 5 bases of the junction without a gene match. Per the germline V gene, SGHRS is the CDR1 and YFSETQ is the CDR2. The V and J segments used are TRBV5-1 and TRBJ1-1, with 7 middle bases fitting TRBD1. Sequencing was carried out using memory CD4+ T cells from blood. The receptor comes from an adult in good health and CMV-seropositive. In nucleotide form, the sequence is TGCGCCAGCAGCTCGCCGGGACAGCTGAACACTGAAGCTTTCTTT. This gives the protein CASSSPGQLNTEAFF.